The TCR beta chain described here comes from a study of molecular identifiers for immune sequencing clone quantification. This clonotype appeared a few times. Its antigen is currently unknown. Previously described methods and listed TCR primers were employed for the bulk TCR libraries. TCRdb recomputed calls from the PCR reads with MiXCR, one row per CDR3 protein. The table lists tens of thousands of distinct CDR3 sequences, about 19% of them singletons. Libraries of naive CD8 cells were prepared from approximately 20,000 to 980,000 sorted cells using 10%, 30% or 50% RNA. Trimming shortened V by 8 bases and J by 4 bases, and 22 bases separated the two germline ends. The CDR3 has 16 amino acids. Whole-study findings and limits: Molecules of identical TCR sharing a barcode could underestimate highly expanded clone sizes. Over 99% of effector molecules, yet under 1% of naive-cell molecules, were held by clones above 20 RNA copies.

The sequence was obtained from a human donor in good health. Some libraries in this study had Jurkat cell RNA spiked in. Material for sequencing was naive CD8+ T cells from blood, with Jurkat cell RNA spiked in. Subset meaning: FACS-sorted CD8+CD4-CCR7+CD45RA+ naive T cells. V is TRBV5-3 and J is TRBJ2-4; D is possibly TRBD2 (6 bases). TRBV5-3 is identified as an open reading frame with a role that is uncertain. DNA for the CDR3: TGTGCCAGCAGCCCGGAGGGCCCTGGGGGGAAAAACATTCAGTACTTC. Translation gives CASSPEGPGGKNIQYF.